Following are 2 T cell receptor beta chains from one sample sequenced in a study of blood T cell repertoires in COVID-19. Libraries were prepared by immunoSEQ multiplex PCR; TCRdb keeps only in-frame clonotypes and omits some of them. The sample lists roughly 330,000 clones; about nine tenths were seen once. The sample consisted of PBMCs or T cells enriched from blood (not recorded which). The receptors were sampled from a woman between 18 and 30 years old who had recovered from COVID-19.

V usage is TRBV30 and J usage is TRBJ2-4; perhaps TRBD2 as D (6 bases). The CDR3 consists of 12 residues. Germline V gene sequence: CDR1 GTSNPN, CDR2 SVGIG (reference sequence). The germline V and J ends were trimmed by 5 bases and 7 bases, with 12 bases remaining between them. CDR3 sequence (DNA): TGTGCCTGGGGGGTTGGGGGGAACATTCAGTACTTC. It encodes CAWGVGGNIQYF.

The chain carries TRBV6-1 and TRBJ1-6; 7 positions agree with TRBD1. With V trimmed by 6 bases and J by 0 bases, 11 bases remained unmatched. CDR1 is MNHNS, CDR2 SASEGT, per germline. This CDR3 has 18 residues. The CDR3 is CASSETTGFSSYNSPLHF. CDR3 bases: TGTGCCAGCAGCGAAACGACAGGGTTCAGCTCCTATAATTCACCCCTCCACTTT.